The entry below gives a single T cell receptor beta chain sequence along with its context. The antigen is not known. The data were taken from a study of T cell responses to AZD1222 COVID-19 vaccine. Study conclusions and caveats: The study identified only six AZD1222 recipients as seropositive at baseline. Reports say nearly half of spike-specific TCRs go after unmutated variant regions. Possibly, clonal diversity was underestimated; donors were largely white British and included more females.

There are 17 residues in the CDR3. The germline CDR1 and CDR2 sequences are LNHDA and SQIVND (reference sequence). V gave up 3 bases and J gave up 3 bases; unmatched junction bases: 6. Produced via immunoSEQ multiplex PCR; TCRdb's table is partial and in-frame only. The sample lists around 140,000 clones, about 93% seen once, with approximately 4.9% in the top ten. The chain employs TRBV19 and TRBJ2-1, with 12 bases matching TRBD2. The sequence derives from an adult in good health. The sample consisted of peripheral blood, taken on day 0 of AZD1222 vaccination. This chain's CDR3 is CASSMGATSGGYNEQFF. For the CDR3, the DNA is TGTGCCAGTAGTATGGGGGCGACTAGCGGGGGCTACAATGAGCAGTTCTTC.